The T cell receptor beta chain described here comes from a study of OX40 agonist ivuxolimab in advanced cancers. For the study at large: Partial responses occurred in three patients (one hepatocellular carcinoma, two cutaneous melanoma).

Germline V lookup: CDR1 MGHRA, CDR2 YSYEKL. The trim removed 4 bases at V and 4 bases at J, leaving 6 bases unmatched. The CDR3 totals 15 residues. Measured with immunoSEQ multiplex PCR; TCRdb has only the in-frame clones, and not every one. The table shows tens of thousands of clones, with roughly 85% occurring only once. Baseline was the first blood sampling point, followed by cycle 4 day 1 and cycle 7 day 1. The clonotype comes from an adult with an advanced solid tumor such as melanoma, head and neck, liver or kidney cancer. V is TRBV4-1 and J is TRBJ1-1; 10 bases are shared with TRBD1. The source was CD4+ or CD8+ T cells sorted from blood, collected in a trial of the OX40 agonist ivuxolimab. This chain's CDR3 is CASSPGQGRGTEAFF. CDR3 bases: TGCGCCAGCAGCCCGGGACAGGGGAGGGGCACTGAAGCTTTCTTT.